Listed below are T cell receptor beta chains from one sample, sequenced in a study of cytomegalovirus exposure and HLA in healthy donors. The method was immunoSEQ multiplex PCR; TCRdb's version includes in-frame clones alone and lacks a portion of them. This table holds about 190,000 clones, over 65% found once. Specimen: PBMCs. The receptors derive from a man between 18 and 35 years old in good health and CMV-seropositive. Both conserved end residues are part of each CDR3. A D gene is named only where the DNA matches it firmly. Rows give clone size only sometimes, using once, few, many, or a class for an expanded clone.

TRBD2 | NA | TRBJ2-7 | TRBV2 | CASSWGGPEGEQYF | TGTGCCAGCAGTTGGGGAGGGCCCGAGGGCGAGCAGTACTTC
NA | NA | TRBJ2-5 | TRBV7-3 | CASSLLGGETQYF | TGTGCCAGCAGCTTATTGGGGGGAGAGACCCAGTACTTC
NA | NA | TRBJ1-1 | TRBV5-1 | CASSLGRGSIYTEAFF | TGCGCCAGCAGCTTGGGTAGGGGCTCCATCTACACTGAAGCTTTCTTT
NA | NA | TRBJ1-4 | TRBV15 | CATFSTGNEKLFF | TGTGCCACCTTTAGTACCGGGAATGAAAAACTGTTTTTT
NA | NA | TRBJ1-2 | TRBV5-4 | CASSPAGENYGYTF | TGTGCCAGCAGCCCCGCAGGGGAAAACTATGGCTACACCTTC
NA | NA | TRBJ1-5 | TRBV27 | CASSFRGNQPQHF | TGTGCCAGCAGTTTTCGGGGAAATCAGCCCCAGCATTTT
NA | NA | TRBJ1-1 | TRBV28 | CASSLIGAMNTEAFF | TGTGCCAGCAGTTTGATCGGAGCCATGAACACTGAAGCTTTCTTT
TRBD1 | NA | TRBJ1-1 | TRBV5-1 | CASRFQGDTEAFF | TGCGCCAGCAGATTTCAGGGGGACACTGAAGCTTTCTTT
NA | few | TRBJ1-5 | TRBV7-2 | CASSLLQQPQHF | TGTGCCAGCAGCTTATTACAACAGCCCCAGCATTTT
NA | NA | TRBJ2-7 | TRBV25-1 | CASTGRSSYEQYF | TGTGCCAGCACGGGTCGAAGCTCCTACGAGCAGTACTTC
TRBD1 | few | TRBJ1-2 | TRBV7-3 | CASSLSQGAGGYTF | TGTGCCAGCAGCTTAAGTCAGGGGGCGGGAGGCTACACCTTC
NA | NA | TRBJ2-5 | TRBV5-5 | CASSLGGLRGSQETQYF | TGTGCCAGCAGCTTGGGTGGACTGCGAGGTTCCCAAGAGACCCAGTACTTC
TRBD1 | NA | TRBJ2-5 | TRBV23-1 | CASTPRQGKTQYF | TGCGCCAGCACACCCCGACAGGGTAAGACCCAGTACTTC
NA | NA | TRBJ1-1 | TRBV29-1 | CSADPRMDSPTMNTEAFF | TGCAGCGCTGACCCCCGGATGGACAGCCCGACAATGAACACTGAAGCTTTCTTT
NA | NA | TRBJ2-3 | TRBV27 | CATSQGRDTQYF | TGTGCCACTTCCCAGGGGCGCGATACGCAGTATTTT
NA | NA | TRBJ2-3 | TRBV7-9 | CASSGQRPSTDTQYF | TGTGCCAGCAGCGGTCAGCGGCCTAGCACAGATACGCAGTATTTT
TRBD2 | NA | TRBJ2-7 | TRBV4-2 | CASSQVGGTSPNEQYF | TGTGCCAGCAGCCAAGTCGGGGGGACTTCCCCCAACGAGCAGTACTTC
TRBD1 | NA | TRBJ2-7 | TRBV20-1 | CSAQTGNEQYF | TGCAGTGCTCAGACAGGGAACGAGCAGTACTTC
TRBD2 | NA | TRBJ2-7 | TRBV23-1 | CASSQALPYFCRPLAGEHYEQYF | TGCGCCAGCAGTCAAGCCCTCCCGTACTTCTGTCGGCCTCTAGCGGGAGAACACTACGAGCAGTACTTC
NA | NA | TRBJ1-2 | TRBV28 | CASRVDSAKGSYTF | TGTGCCAGCAGGGTAGACAGTGCTAAGGGTAGCTACACCTTC
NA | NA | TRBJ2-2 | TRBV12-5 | CASGLVRGTSSTGELFF | TGTGCTAGTGGTTTGGTACGAGGGACATCTAGCACCGGGGAGCTGTTTTTT
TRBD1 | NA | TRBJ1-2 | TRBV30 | CAWSPRQGISF | TGTGCCTGGAGTCCTCGACAGGGGATCTCCTTC
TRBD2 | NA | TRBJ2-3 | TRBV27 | CASMSGRAADTQYF | TGTGCCAGCATGAGCGGGAGGGCCGCAGATACGCAGTATTTT
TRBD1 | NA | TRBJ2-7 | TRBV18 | CASSRDRSSYEQYF | TGTGCCAGCTCACGGGACAGAAGCTCCTACGAGCAGTACTTC
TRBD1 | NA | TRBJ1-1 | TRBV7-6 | CASSLGGVLLADRGVFF | TGTGCCAGCAGCTTAGGCGGGGTGCTATTGGCGGACAGGGGGGTTTTCTTT
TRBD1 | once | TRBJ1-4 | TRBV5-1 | CASSPGTGGVTNEKLFF | TGCGCCAGCAGTCCCGGGACAGGGGGCGTTACTAATGAAAAACTGTTTTTT
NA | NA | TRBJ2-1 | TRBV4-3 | CASSQDRQGYNEQFF | TGCGCCAGCAGCCAAGATCGGCAGGGCTACAATGAGCAGTTCTTC
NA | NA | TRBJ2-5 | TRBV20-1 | CSVPAGETQYF | TGCAGTGTGCCAGCCGGGGAGACCCAGTACTTC
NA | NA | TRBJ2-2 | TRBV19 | CASTAGQSTGELFF | TGTGCCAGTACGGCGGGGCAGTCCACCGGGGAGCTGTTTTTT
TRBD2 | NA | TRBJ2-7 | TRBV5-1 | CASSLGGGGTYEQYF | TGCGCCAGCAGCTTGGGGGGCGGGGGAACCTACGAGCAGTACTTC
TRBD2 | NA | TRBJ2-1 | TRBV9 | CASSRSGVAGVINNEQFF | TGTGCCAGCTCCCGCAGCGGGGTAGCGGGAGTTATAAACAATGAGCAGTTCTTC
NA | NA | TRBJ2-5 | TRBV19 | CASSRNGQETQYF | TGTGCCAGTAGTCGAAACGGTCAAGAGACCCAGTACTTC
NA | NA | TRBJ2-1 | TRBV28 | CASSPPSVNEQFF | TGTGCCAGCAGTCCCCCTAGCGTCAATGAGCAGTTCTTC
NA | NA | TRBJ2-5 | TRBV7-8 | CASSLAGGLQETQYF | TGTGCCAGCAGCTTAGCGGGGGGGCTACAAGAGACCCAGTACTTC
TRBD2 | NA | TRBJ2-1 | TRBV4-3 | CASSQQTSWVQFF | TGCGCCAGCAGCCAGCAGACTAGCTGGGTGCAGTTCTTC
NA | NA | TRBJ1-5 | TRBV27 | CASSFSSGQPQHF | TGTGCCAGCAGTTTCAGCTCCGGGCAGCCCCAGCATTTT
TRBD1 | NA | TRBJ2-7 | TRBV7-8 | CASSPRTGGNEQYF | TGTGCCAGCAGCCCGCGGACAGGGGGTAACGAGCAGTACTTC
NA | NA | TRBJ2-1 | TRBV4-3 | CASSQRWPAEAYNEQFF | TGCGCCAGCAGCCAAAGATGGCCAGCGGAAGCCTACAATGAGCAGTTCTTC
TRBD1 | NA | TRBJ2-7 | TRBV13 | CASSSRQGFVDEQYF | TGTGCCAGCAGCTCCCGACAGGGCTTTGTCGACGAGCAGTACTTC
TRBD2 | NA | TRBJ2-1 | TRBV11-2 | CASSRTSGSSYNEQFF | TGTGCCAGCAGCCGGACTAGCGGGAGCTCCTACAATGAGCAGTTCTTC
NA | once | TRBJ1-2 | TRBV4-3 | CASSQDFLAAGGYTF | TGCGCCAGCAGCCAAGATTTTCTCGCCGCGGGGGGCTACACCTTC
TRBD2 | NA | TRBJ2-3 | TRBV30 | CAWTMGLAGEADTQYF | TGTGCCTGGACCATGGGACTAGCGGGAGAGGCAGATACGCAGTATTTT